This TCR beta chain was recovered during a study of cytomegalovirus exposure and HLA in healthy donors. General study findings and limits: The authors assumed roughly uniform sequencing depth across donors for presence/absence analyses. Earlier analysis looked at TCR beta V segments, and most were productive about 87% or about 30% of the time.

On this clone itself: As yet, its antigen is unknown.

The PCR made use of 60 Vbeta and 13 Jbeta primers. The table came from immunoSEQ multiplex PCR; TCRdb's copy has only in-frame clones and leaves some out. This sample has about 120,000 clones; roughly 80% occur once, and the top ten carry approximately 2.5%. The CDR3 spans 15 residues. Germline V gene sequence: CDR1 SGHAT, CDR2 FQNNGV. Unmatched junction bases numbered 9, after V lost 5 bases and J lost 7 bases. The chain couples TRBV11-2 to TRBJ2-7; 12 positions match TRBD2. The receptor comes from a woman aged 35 to 49 in good health and CMV-seropositive. Sequences were obtained from PBMCs. The CDR3 sequence is CASSPPASGRGEQYF. The CDR3, as DNA: TGTGCCAGCAGCCCCCCGGCTAGCGGGAGGGGGGAGCAGTACTTC. Combining the CDR3 with reference TRBV11-2 and TRBJ2-7 gives the whole variable domain EAGVAQSPRYKIIEKRQSVAFWCNPISGHATLYWYQQILGQGPKLLIQFQNNGVVDDSQLPKDRFSAERLKGVDSTLKIQPAKLEDSAVYLCASSPPASGRGEQYFGPGTRLTVT.